The 8 T cell receptor beta chains in this list originate from one sample, sequenced in a study of CD8 T cells in ankylosing spondylitis (dated by TCRdb to 2016 to 2017). Receptor amplification or capture employed 5' RACE. These reads were obtained on an Illumina HiSeq 2500. TCRdb passed the public sequencing reads through fastp at Q25 and MiXCR, retaining productive beta sequences. All rows with the same CDR3 protein become a single entry with the most common DNA and genes. This sample has 200,000 to 250,000 distinct CDR3 sequences in its table, and 7% to 10% of those were observed once. Around 4.8% of the sample rests with the top ten. The sample was blood, either unsorted or a sorted T cell fraction (not recorded which). The receptors were gathered from a female donor with ankylosing spondylitis or in good health (not recorded which).

This clonotype has at least ten counts. The V gene is TRBV19, the J gene TRBJ2-5; D unresolved. The CDR3 is made up of 13 amino acids. Germline V gene lookup returns CDR1 LNHDA and CDR2 SQIVND (reference sequence). The V and J ends lost 3 bases and 7 bases respectively, with 12 bases between them. CDR3 residues: CASSISAEGTQYF. The CDR3 DNA reads as TGTGCCAGTAGTATCTCAGCCGAAGGGACCCAGTACTTC.

This clonotype came up a few times. The chain is built from TRBV5-5 and TRBJ2-1; no reliable D call. The CDR3 is 14 amino acids. From germline, CDR1 is SGHKS and CDR2 YYEKEE (reference sequence). Deletions cut 10 bases from V and 0 bases from J, with 14 bases between. CDR3 coding DNA: TGTGCCTGGACCCTGGCCAGCTCCTACAATGAGCAGTTCTTC. As protein: CAWTLASSYNEQFF.

In DNA, the CDR3 is TGCAGTGCTGCCCCTCAAGGATGGCAGCCCCAGCATTTT. Its translation: CSAAPQGWQPQHF. V usage is TRBV20-1 and J usage is TRBJ1-5; no definite D call. V lost 5 bases and J lost 7, with 15 bases in between. The CDR3 runs to 13 residues. Germline CDR1 DFQATT, CDR2 SNEGSKA (reference sequence).

There are many counts of this clonotype. The chain carries TRBV30 and TRBJ2-3; D perhaps matches TRBD2 (6 bases). Germline CDR1 and CDR2: GTSNPN and SVGIG (reference sequence). The CDR3 covers 14 residues. Trimming removed 0 bases from V and 4 bases from J, with 11 bases in between. CDR3 loop: CAWSVGGNSDTQYF. The CDR3 nucleotides read TGTGCCTGGAGTGTAGGCGGGAACTCAGATACGCAGTATTTT. The complete variable domain, with remaining parts taken from reference TRBV30 and TRBJ2-3, reads SQTIHQWPATLVQPVGSPLSLECTVEGTSNPNLYWYRQAAGRGLQLLFYSVGIGQISSEVPQNLSASRPQDRQFILSSKKLLLSDSGFYLCAWSVGGNSDTQYFGPGTRLTVL.

In this sample, this clonotype turned up many times. This chain uses TRBV5-1 with TRBJ1-5; possibly TRBD1 for D (6 bases). Trimming left V 5 bases short and J 5 bases short, with 11 bases between. Germline CDR1 SGHRS, CDR2 YFSETQ. This CDR3 has 13 residues. In nucleotides, the CDR3 is TGCGCCAGCAGTTTAGGGGGGGATCAGCCCCAGCATTTT. This sequence encodes CASSLGGDQPQHF.

Comment on this clonotype: An end of the junction does not agree with germline; a read error may underlie this. The V and J genes are TRBV6-1 and TRBJ1-1; the D is unclear. This CDR3 is 13 amino acids long. The germline V gene has CDR1 MNHNS and CDR2 SASEGT. CDR3 sequence: CASSPLVNTEAFF. CDR3 nucleotides: TGTGCCAGCAGTCCCCTGGTGAACACCGAAGCTTTCTTT.

In this sample, this clonotype turned up many times. The V and J genes are TRBV10-3 and TRBJ2-7; 8 nucleotides agree with TRBD2. The CDR3 runs 19 residues. V shed 6 bases, J shed 3 bases, and the junction held 22 bases outside the gene matches. Germline V CDR1 and CDR2: ENHRY, SYGVKD. The CDR3 here is CAISPSERLFGRGSYEQYF. The CDR3 DNA reads as TGTGCCATCAGCCCGTCGGAGAGACTGTTCGGGAGGGGAAGCTACGAGCAGTACTTC.

The rearrangement uses TRBV18 and TRBJ1-2; 7 positions agree with TRBD1. The germline gives CDR1 KGHSH, CDR2 LQKENI. This CDR3 contains 14 residues. With V trimmed by 2 bases and J by 5 bases, 5 bases remained unmatched. In DNA form, the CDR3 reads TGTGCCAGCTCACCAATCGGGACAGTTTATGGCTACACCTTC. Its protein product is CASSPIGTVYGYTF.